This T cell receptor (beta chain) was recovered during a study of T cells in Graves' hyperthyroidism and ophthalmopathy. Template material for amplifying TCR beta CDR3 regions consisted of RNA transcripts. The HTBI primer set was used in a first-round RT-PCR of the TCR CDR3. Using its own MiXCR run on the multiplex PCR reads, TCRdb lists one record per CDR3 protein. Seen here are over 200,000 distinct CDR3 sequences, roughly 17% observed once, and the top ten hold 50%. The V end was cut by 2 bases, the J end by 6 bases, with 7 bases between. The CDR3 spans 12 residues. The germline CDR1 and CDR2 sequences are MDHEN and SYDVKM. This clonotype was found many times.

The sequenced sample consisted of blood. This sequence joins TRBV28 and TRBJ2-5; D ambiguous. The sequence derives from a man in his fifties with Graves' hyperthyroidism. CDR3 nucleotides: TGTGCCAGCAGTTTAGACACTAAGACCCAGTACTTC. Its protein product is CASSLDTKTQYF. Full variable domain (missing parts from reference TRBV28 and TRBJ2-5): DVKVTQSSRYLVKRTGEKVFLECVQDMDHENMFWYRQDPGLGLRLIYFSYDVKMKEKGDIPEGYSVSREKKERFSLILESASTNQTSMYLCASSLDTKTQYFGPGTRLLVL.